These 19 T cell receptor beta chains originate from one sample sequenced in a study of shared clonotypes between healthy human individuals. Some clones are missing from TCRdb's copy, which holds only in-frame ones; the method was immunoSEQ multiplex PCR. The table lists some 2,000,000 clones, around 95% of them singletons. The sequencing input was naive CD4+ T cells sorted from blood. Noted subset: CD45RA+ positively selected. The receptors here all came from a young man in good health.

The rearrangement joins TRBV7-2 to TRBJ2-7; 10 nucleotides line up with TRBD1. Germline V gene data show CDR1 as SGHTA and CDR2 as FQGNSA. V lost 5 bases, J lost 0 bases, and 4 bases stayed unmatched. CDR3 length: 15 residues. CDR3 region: CASSKWTGGSYEQYF. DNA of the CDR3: TGTGCCAGCAGCAAATGGACAGGGGGCTCCTACGAGCAGTACTTC. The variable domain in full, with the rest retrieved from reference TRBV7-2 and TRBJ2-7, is GAGVSQSPSNKVTEKGKDVELRCDPISGHTALYWYRQSLGQGLEFLIYFQGNSAPDKSGLPSDRFSAERTGGSVSTLTIQRTQQEDSAVYLCASSKWTGGSYEQYFGPGTRLTVT.

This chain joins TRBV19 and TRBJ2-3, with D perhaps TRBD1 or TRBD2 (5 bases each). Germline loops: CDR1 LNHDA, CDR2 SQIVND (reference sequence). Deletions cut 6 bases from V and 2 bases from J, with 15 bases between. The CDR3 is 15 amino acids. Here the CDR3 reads CASSTLGEFTDTQYF. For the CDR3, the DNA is TGTGCCAGTAGCACATTGGGGGAGTTCACAGATACGCAGTATTTT.

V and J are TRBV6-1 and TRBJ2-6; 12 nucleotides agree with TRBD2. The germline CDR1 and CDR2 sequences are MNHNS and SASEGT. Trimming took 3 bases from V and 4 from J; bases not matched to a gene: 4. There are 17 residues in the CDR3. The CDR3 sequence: CASSEASGRAGANVLTF. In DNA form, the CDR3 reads TGTGCCAGCAGTGAGGCTAGCGGGAGGGCCGGGGCCAACGTCCTGACTTTC.

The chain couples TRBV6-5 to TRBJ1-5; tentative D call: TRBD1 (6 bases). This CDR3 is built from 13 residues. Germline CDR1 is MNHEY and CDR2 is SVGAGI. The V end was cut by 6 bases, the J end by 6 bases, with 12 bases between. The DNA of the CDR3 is TGTGCCAGCAGGCGCCAGACAGGTCAGCCCCAGCATTTT. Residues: CASRRQTGQPQHF.

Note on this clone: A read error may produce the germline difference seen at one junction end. CDR3 loop: CASSLAGQGETQYF. The DNA for the CDR3 is TGTGCTAGCAGCTTAGCGGGGCAGGGTGAGACCCAGTACTTC. The rearrangement uses TRBV7-7 and TRBJ2-5, with 8 bases matching TRBD2. CDR1 is SSHAT, CDR2 FNYEAQ, per germline (reference sequence). This CDR3 region has 14 residues.

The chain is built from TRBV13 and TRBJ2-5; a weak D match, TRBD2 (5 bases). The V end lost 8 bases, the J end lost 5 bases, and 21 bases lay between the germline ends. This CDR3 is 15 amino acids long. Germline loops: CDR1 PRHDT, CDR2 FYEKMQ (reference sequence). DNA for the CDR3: TGTGCCAGCGCTTTCCCCAGTCGGGGTCCGGAGACCCAGTACTTC. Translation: CASAFPSRGPETQYF.

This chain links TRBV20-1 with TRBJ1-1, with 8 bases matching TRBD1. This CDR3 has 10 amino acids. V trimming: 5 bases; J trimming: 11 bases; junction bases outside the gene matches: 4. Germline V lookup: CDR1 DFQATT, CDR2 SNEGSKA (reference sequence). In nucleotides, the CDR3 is TGCAGTGCTCTCCGGGACAGGGCTTTCTTT. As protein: CSALRDRAFF.

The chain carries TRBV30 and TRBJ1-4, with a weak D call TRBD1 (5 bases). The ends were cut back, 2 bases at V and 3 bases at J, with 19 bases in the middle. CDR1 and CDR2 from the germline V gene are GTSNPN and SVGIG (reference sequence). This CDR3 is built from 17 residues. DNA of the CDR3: TGTGCCTGGAGTTGGAGGGGCCGCTGGGGAGCTAATGAAAAACTGTTTTTT. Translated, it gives CAWSWRGRWGANEKLFF.

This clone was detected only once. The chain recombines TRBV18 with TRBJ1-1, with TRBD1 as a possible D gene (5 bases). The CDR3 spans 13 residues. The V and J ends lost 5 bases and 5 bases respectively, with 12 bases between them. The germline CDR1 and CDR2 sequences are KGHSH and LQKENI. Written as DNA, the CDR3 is TGTGCCAGCTCAGGGTCCGGGGGAACTGAAGCTTTCTTT. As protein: CASSGSGGTEAFF. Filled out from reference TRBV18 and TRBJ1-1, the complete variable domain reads NAGVMQNPRHLVRRRGQEARLRCSPMKGHSHVYWYRQLPEEGLKFMVYLQKENIIDESGMPKERFSAEFPKEGPSILRIQQVVRGDSAAYFCASSGSGGTEAFFGQGTRLTVV.

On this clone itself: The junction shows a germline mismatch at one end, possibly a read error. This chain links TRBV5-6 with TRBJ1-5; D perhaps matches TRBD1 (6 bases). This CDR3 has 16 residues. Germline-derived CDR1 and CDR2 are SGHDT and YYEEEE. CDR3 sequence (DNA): TGTGCCAGCACCTTGACAGGACCCAATAGCAATCAGCCCCAGCATTTT. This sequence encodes CASTLTGPNSNQPQHF.

The CDR3 nucleotides read TGTGCCAGCAGCCCGACAGGGGGCAACTATGGCTACACCTTC. This sequence encodes CASSPTGGNYGYTF. The V and J genes are TRBV7-3 and TRBJ1-2; 10 bases line up with TRBD1. CDR3 length equals 14 residues. After removal of 5 bases from V and 2 bases from J, the junction contained 2 bases not matched to a gene. Per the germline V gene, CDR1 is SGHTA and CDR2 is FQGTGA.

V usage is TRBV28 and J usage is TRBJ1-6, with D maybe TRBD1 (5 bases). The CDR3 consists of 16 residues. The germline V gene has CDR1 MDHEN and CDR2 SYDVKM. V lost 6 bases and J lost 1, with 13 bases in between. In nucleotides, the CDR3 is TGTGCCAGCAGAGGGCGGGGGGTGTCCTATAATTCACCCCTCCACTTT. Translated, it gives CASRGRGVSYNSPLHF. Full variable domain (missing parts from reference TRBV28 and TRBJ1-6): DVKVTQSSRYLVKRTGEKVFLECVQDMDHENMFWYRQDPGLGLRLIYFSYDVKMKEKGDIPEGYSVSREKKERFSLILESASTNQTSMYLCASRGRGVSYNSPLHFGNGTRLTVT.

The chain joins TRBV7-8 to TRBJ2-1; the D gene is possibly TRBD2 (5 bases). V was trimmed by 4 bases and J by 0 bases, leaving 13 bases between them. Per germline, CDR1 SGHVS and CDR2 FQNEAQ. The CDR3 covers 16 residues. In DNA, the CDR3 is TGTGCCAGCAGCTCCTGGACTTTAAGCTCCTACAATGAGCAGTTCTTC. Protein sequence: CASSSWTLSSYNEQFF.

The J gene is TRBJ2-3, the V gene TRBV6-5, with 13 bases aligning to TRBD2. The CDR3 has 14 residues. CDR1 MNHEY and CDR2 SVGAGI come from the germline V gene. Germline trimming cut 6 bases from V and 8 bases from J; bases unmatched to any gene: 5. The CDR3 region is CASRRTSGGFTQYF. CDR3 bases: TGTGCCAGCAGACGGACTAGCGGGGGCTTTACGCAGTATTTT.

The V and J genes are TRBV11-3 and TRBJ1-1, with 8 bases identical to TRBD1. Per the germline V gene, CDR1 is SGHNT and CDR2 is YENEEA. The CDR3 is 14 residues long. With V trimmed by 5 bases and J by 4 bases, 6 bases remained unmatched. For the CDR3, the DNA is TGTGCCAGCAGCGGACAGGGCGTGGGCACTGAAGCTTTCTTT. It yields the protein CASSGQGVGTEAFF. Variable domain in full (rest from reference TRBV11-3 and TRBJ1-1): EAGVVQSPRYKIIEKKQPVAFWCNPISGHNTLYWYLQNLGQGPELLIRYENEEAVDDSQLPKDRFSAERLKGVDSTLKIQPAELGDSAVYLCASSGQGVGTEAFFGQGTRLTVV.

The CDR3 loop is CASSLTGGYNSPLHF. The CDR3 nucleotides are TGTGCCAGCAGCCTAACAGGGGGATATAATTCACCCCTCCACTTT. This chain joins TRBV5-4 and TRBJ1-6; 8 positions match TRBD1. Trimming removed 4 bases from V and 4 bases from J; junction bases left unmatched: 4. The CDR3 sequence is 15 residues long. In germline, CDR1 is SGHNT, CDR2 YYREEE (reference sequence).

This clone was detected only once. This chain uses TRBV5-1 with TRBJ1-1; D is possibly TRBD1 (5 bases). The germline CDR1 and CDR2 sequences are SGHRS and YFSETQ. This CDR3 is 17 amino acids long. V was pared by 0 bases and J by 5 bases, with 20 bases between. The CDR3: CASSLAAGNVFGTEAFF. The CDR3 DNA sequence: TGCGCCAGCAGCTTGGCGGCAGGGAATGTATTTGGAACTGAAGCTTTCTTT. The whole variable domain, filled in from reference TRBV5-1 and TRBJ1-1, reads KAGVTQTPRYLIKTRGQQVTLSCSPISGHRSVSWYQQTPGQGLQFLFEYFSETQRNKGNFPGRFSGRQFSNSRSEMNVSTLELGDSALYLCASSLAAGNVFGTEAFFGQGTRLTVV.

This CDR3 reads CAWTGQVNTEAFF. The CDR3 DNA is TGTGCCTGGACCGGACAGGTCAACACTGAAGCTTTCTTT. The chain combines TRBV30 with TRBJ1-1; 7 nucleotides line up with TRBD1. The junction had 4 bases not matched to a gene; V was cut back by 4 bases and J by 2 bases. Per germline, CDR1 GTSNPN and CDR2 SVGIG (reference sequence). The CDR3 consists of 13 residues.

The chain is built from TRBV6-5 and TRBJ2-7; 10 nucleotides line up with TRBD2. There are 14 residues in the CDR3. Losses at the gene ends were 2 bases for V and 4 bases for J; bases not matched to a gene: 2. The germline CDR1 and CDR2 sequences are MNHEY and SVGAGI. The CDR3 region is CASSYLAGEYEQYF. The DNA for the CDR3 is TGTGCCAGCAGTTACCTAGCGGGAGAGTACGAGCAGTACTTC.